These T cell receptor beta chains were read from a single sample in a study of T cells in Graves' hyperthyroidism and ophthalmopathy. MiXCR, run by TCRdb on the multiplex PCR reads, gives a single entry per CDR3 protein. Among about 290,000 distinct CDR3 sequences, around 15% were seen once, and the ten largest hold roughly 7.9%. Sequences were obtained from blood. Every receptor here comes from a woman aged 40 to 50 with Graves' hyperthyroidism. CDR3s include the opening cysteine and the closing phenylalanine or tryptophan. D genes are given only for firm matches. Part of the rows lack a size; the others show once, few, many or a class for expanded clones.

clone_size	d_call	j_call	v_call	cdr3_aa	cdr3_nt
many	-	TRBJ1-1	TRBV12-3/TRBV12-4	CAGRDGPFTEAFF	TGTGCCGGCCGTGATGGGCCTTTCACTGAAGCTTTCTTT
many	-	TRBJ2-1	TRBV12-5	CASGLTLAQFF	TGTGCTAGTGGTTTGACGCTGGCACAGTTCTTC
-	TRBD1	TRBJ1-2	TRBV12-3/TRBV12-4	CASSKPGQGISPNYGYTF	TGTGCCAGCAGCAAACCCGGACAGGGGATTTCGCCTAACTATGGCTACACCTTC
-	-	TRBJ1-6	TRBV20-1	CSARADGDSPLHF	TGCAGTGCTAGGGCAGATGGTGATTCACCCCTCCACTTT
many	-	TRBJ1-4	TRBV12-3/TRBV12-4	CASSQGWDAEKLFF	TGTGCCAGCAGCCAGGGTTGGGACGCTGAAAAACTGTTTTTT
-	TRBD1	TRBJ1-1	TRBV11-2	CASSLGGQGDTEAFF	TGTGCCAGCAGCCTGGGAGGACAGGGGGATACTGAAGCTTTCTTT
few	TRBD2	TRBJ2-7	TRBV6-1	CASSFGTSGWGEQYF	TGTGCCAGCAGTTTCGGGACTAGCGGCTGGGGCGAGCAGTACTTC
few	TRBD1	TRBJ1-1	TRBV19	CASIKQGGTEAFF	TGTGCCAGTATCAAACAGGGGGGGACTGAAGCTTTCTTT
-	TRBD2	TRBJ2-7	TRBV3-1	CASSQAGGTYEQYF	TGTGCCAGCAGCCAAGCGGGAGGGACCTACGAGCAGTACTTC
many	-	TRBJ1-5	TRBV20-1	CSATPSRGGNQPQHF	TGCAGCGCAACCCCTTCCAGGGGCGGCAATCAGCCCCAGCATTTT
-	TRBD1	TRBJ2-1	TRBV6-2/TRBV6-3	CASSYSTSATGDNEQFF	TGTGCCAGCAGTTACTCGACCTCCGCGACAGGGGACAATGAGCAGTTCTTC
many	TRBD2	TRBJ2-3	TRBV25-1	CASSERGAGGLSDTQYF	TGTGCCAGCAGTGAGCGGGGGGCGGGAGGGCTCTCGGATACGCAGTATTTT
many	TRBD2	TRBJ2-2	TRBV6-1	CASTGTSSTGELFF	TGTGCCAGTACCGGGACTAGCTCCACCGGGGAGCTGTTTTTT
many	-	TRBJ2-7	TRBV29-1	CSVSGAGASYEQYF	TGCAGCGTTTCCGGGGCAGGGGCCTCCTACGAGCAGTACTTC